These 21 T cell receptor beta chains came from one sample sequenced in a study of T cell changes during pregnancy in multiple sclerosis. Some clones are missing from TCRdb's copy, which holds only in-frame ones; the method was immunoSEQ multiplex PCR. This table has over 50,000 clones, approximately 86% appearing once. This specimen was peripheral blood, taken in the first trimester of pregnancy. The receptors shown here come from a female donor with multiple sclerosis, enrolled in a pregnancy study.

The rearrangement links TRBV5-4 to TRBJ2-1; TRBD2 agrees at 11 bases. Trimming removed 2 bases from V and 2 bases from J; junction bases left unmatched: 0. The CDR3 length is 15 residues. Per the germline V gene, CDR1 is SGHNT and CDR2 is YYREEE (reference sequence). CDR3 nucleotide sequence: TGTGCCAGCAGCTTTAGCGGGGGGGCCTACAATGAGCAGTTCTTC. This codes for CASSFSGGAYNEQFF.

In nucleotides, the CDR3 is TGTGCCAGCAGCCCGACAGGGGGCAGCTATGGCTACACCTTC. This codes for CASSPTGGSYGYTF. V gene TRBV7-2 combines with J gene TRBJ1-2, with 10 positions matching TRBD1. CDR1 and CDR2 (germline): SGHTA, FQGNSA. The CDR3 runs to 14 residues. Trimming cost V 5 bases and J 4 bases; bases outside gene matches: 4. The full variable domain, rest sourced from reference TRBV7-2 and TRBJ1-2, is GAGVSQSPSNKVTEKGKDVELRCDPISGHTALYWYRQSLGQGLEFLIYFQGNSAPDKSGLPSDRFSAERTGGSVSTLTIQRTQQEDSAVYLCASSPTGGSYGYTFGSGTRLTVV.

V gene TRBV2 combines with J gene TRBJ1-5, with TRBD1 identical over 10 bases. The CDR3 is made up of 15 amino acids. Trimming cost V 5 bases and J 6 bases; bases outside gene matches: 7. Germline V gives CDR1 SNHLY, CDR2 FYNNEI. CDR3 sequence reads: CASSSGTGEGQPQHF. Written as DNA, the CDR3 is TGTGCCAGCAGTTCCGGGACAGGGGAGGGTCAGCCCCAGCATTTT. Full variable domain (rest looked up from reference TRBV2 and TRBJ1-5): EPEVTQTPSHQVTQMGQEVILRCVPISNHLYFYWYRQILGQKVEFLVSFYNNEISEKSEIFDDQFSVERPDGSNFTLKIRSTKLEDSAMYFCASSSGTGEGQPQHFGDGTRLSIL.

The chain employs TRBV5-5 and TRBJ2-5; TRBD1 aligns across 7 bases. Losses at the gene ends were 4 bases for V and 1 base for J; bases not matched to a gene: 4. CDR1 and CDR2 (germline): SGHKS, YYEKEE (reference sequence). There are 14 residues in the CDR3. The CDR3 is CASSLTGIQETQYF. In nucleotides, the CDR3 is TGTGCCAGCAGCCTGACAGGGATCCAAGAGACCCAGTACTTC.

The chain has TRBV10-1 and TRBJ2-3, with TRBD2 identical over 16 bases. Germline assignment: CDR1 WNHNN and CDR2 SYGVQD (reference sequence). Trimming took 5 bases from V and 5 from J; bases not matched to a gene: 10. The CDR3 spans 18 residues. The CDR3 coding sequence is TGCGCCAGCAGTCCCGGGACTAGCGGGAGGGCCTGGAGAGATACGCAGTATTTT. The encoded protein is CASSPGTSGRAWRDTQYF.

The CDR3 nucleotides read TGTGCCAGCAGCTTTCTAGCGGGAGTTGGTGAGCAGTTCTTC. Protein product: CASSFLAGVGEQFF. The V gene is TRBV11-3, the J gene TRBJ2-1; 10 nucleotides match TRBD2. V lost 3 bases to trimming and J lost 9 bases; unmatched junction nucleotides: 5. This CDR3 has 14 residues. Germline values: CDR1 SGHNT, CDR2 YENEEA.

V usage is TRBV6-1 and J usage is TRBJ2-7, with 8 bases identical to TRBD1. CDR3 size: 15 residues. Germline CDR1 reads MNHNS; CDR2 reads SASEGT. J gave up 2 bases and V 2 bases, and 5 bases lay outside the gene matches. CDR3 in amino acids: CASSELTGETYEQYF. CDR3 DNA: TGTGCCAGCAGTGAACTGACAGGGGAGACCTACGAGCAGTACTTC.

The chain joins TRBV27 to TRBJ1-2; 10 bases match TRBD1. Germline-derived CDR1 and CDR2 are MNHEY and SMNVEV (reference sequence). The J segment lost 6 bases and the V segment lost 2 bases, leaving 6 bases of the junction unmatched. The CDR3 has 15 amino acids. CDR3: CASSLAGTGVHGYTF. DNA of the CDR3: TGTGCCAGCAGTTTAGCTGGGACAGGGGTTCATGGCTACACCTTC.

V usage is TRBV28 and J usage is TRBJ2-2; possible D gene TRBD1, 6 bases. The CDR3 spans 15 residues. The V end lost 1 base, the J end lost 4 bases, and 10 bases lay between the germline ends. CDR1 is MDHEN, CDR2 SYDVKM, per germline. CDR3 loop: CASSLLQGITGELFF. DNA for the CDR3: TGTGCCAGCAGTTTATTGCAGGGGATCACCGGGGAGCTGTTTTTT.

This clone was recorded a few times. The chain has TRBV30 and TRBJ2-2; 8 bases fit TRBD1. The CDR3 has 12 residues. The germline gives CDR1 GTSNPN, CDR2 SVGIG (reference sequence). Trimming removed 4 bases from V and 7 bases from J; junction bases left unmatched: 2. CDR3 sequence (DNA): TGTGCCTGGAAGACAGGGGTCGGGGAGCTGTTTTTT. It is translated as CAWKTGVGELFF.

DNA of the CDR3: TGCGCCAGCAGTGCGGGGGCTAGCGGGATCAGCGAGCAGTACTTC. Translated, it gives CASSAGASGISEQYF. V gene TRBV10-1 combines with J gene TRBJ2-7; 9 positions agree with TRBD2. The CDR3 is 15 residues long. The junction had 10 bases not matched to a gene; V was cut back by 4 bases and J by 6 bases. Germline V gives CDR1 WNHNN, CDR2 SYGVQD (reference sequence).

The V call is TRBV10-3, the J call TRBJ2-2; 7 bases agree with TRBD1. This CDR3 is 18 amino acids long. Per germline, CDR1 ENHRY and CDR2 SYGVKD. V dropped 6 bases and J dropped 4; count of bases not matched to a gene: 17. The CDR3 DNA reads as TGTGCCATCAGCCACAGTCGGGACAGCCTATCGGGCACCGGGGAGCTGTTTTTT. As protein: CAISHSRDSLSGTGELFF.

This clone was seen just once. The chain is built from TRBV7-3 and TRBJ1-2, with TRBD1 matching over 7 bases. The V gene end was trimmed by 0 bases and the J gene end by 10 bases; junction bases not matched to a gene: 5. The CDR3 runs to 13 residues. CDR1 and CDR2 from the germline V gene are SGHTA and FQGTGA. CDR3 region: CASSLTQGSDYTF. In nucleotides, the CDR3 is TGTGCCAGCAGCTTAACACAGGGGAGCGACTACACCTTC.

The chain joins TRBV4-3 to TRBJ1-1, with no clear D. Germline assignment: CDR1 LGHNA and CDR2 YSLEER. V dropped 0 bases and J dropped 7 bases, with 15 bases sitting between them. The CDR3 consists of 15 residues. CDR3: CASSQEGQTTVEAFF. CDR3 coding DNA: TGCGCCAGCAGCCAAGAAGGTCAGACTACAGTTGAAGCTTTCTTT.

This sequence joins TRBV12-1 and TRBJ2-3; the tabulated D call, TRBD2, remains unverified against the DNA. TRBV12-1 is a listed pseudogene. The CDR3 has 15 amino acids. The CDR3 nucleotides are TGTGCCAGCAGCTTTGGGACTAGCGCCACAGATACGCAGTATTTT. It codes for CASSFGTSATDTQYF.

The chain links TRBV9 to TRBJ1-2; perhaps TRBD1 as D (6 bases). The CDR3 is made up of 14 amino acids. V was shortened by 3 bases and J by 5 bases, with 14 bases between the two germline ends. Germline V gene sequence: CDR1 SGDLS, CDR2 YYNGEE. The CDR3 nucleotides read TGTGCCAGCAGCGGTTTAACAGGGAATTATGGCTACACCTTC. Translating it yields CASSGLTGNYGYTF.

This chain joins TRBV30 and TRBJ1-4; 7 bases match TRBD1. V dropped 7 bases and J dropped 3; count of bases not matched to a gene: 8. There are 14 residues in the CDR3. CDR1 GTSNPN and CDR2 SVGIG come from the germline V gene (reference sequence). The CDR3 DNA is TGTGCCTCGACTAGACAGGGACCTAATGAAAAACTGTTTTTT. Its protein product is CASTRQGPNEKLFF. The entire variable domain, with the rest obtained from reference TRBV30 and TRBJ1-4, is as follows: SQTIHQWPATLVQPVGSPLSLECTVEGTSNPNLYWYRQAAGRGLQLLFYSVGIGQISSEVPQNLSASRPQDRQFILSSKKLLLSDSGFYLCASTRQGPNEKLFFGSGTQLSVL.

This chain connects TRBV11-2 to TRBJ2-3; 8 bases map to TRBD1. The CDR3 is 13 residues long. Germline values: CDR1 SGHAT, CDR2 FQNNGV. The V gene end was trimmed by 5 bases and the J gene end by 7 bases; junction bases not matched to a gene: 5. The CDR3 nucleotides read TGTGCCAGCAGCGTTGACAGGGGCCATACGCAGTATTTT. This codes for CASSVDRGHTQYF.

This sequence joins TRBV5-4 and TRBJ2-5; D unresolved. V was cut by 3 bases and J by 2 bases, with 14 bases left in between. This CDR3 is 15 amino acids long. In germline, CDR1 is SGHNT, CDR2 YYREEE (reference sequence). The CDR3 spells CASSSVTRIQETQYF. CDR3 sequence (DNA): TGTGCCAGCAGCTCAGTCACGAGGATACAAGAGACCCAGTACTTC.

This clone was found once. The chain couples TRBV4-1 to TRBJ2-1; D not certain. This CDR3 contains 14 residues. Germline assignment: CDR1 MGHRA and CDR2 YSYEKL. Deletions cut 1 base from V and 8 bases from J, with 12 bases between. The CDR3: CASSQVPGFHEQFF. Written as DNA, the CDR3 is TGCGCCAGCAGCCAAGTCCCAGGTTTTCATGAGCAGTTCTTC.

This clone was recorded once. This sequence joins TRBV19 and TRBJ2-1, with D perhaps TRBD1 (6 bases). Germline loops: CDR1 LNHDA, CDR2 SQIVND (reference sequence). This CDR3 is 13 amino acids long. The V end was cut by 9 bases, the J end by 10 bases, with 19 bases between. CDR3 sequence: CASQGPLLQEQFF. CDR3 DNA sequence: TGTGCCAGCCAGGGGCCCTTGCTACAGGAGCAGTTCTTC.